This TCR beta chain came from a study of T cell repertoires in cytomegalovirus infection (dated by TCRdb to between 2018 and 2021). In terms of the full investigation: Because public TCR beta signatures pointed to carriage of CMV infection together with the matching HLA type, the HLA type of each donor mattered for the analysis. Broader findings and caveats from the paper: The ex vivo response was dominated by HLA-C-restricted CMV-specific TCR beta clonotypes, which also provided the single most frequent clonotype in two of eight donors. In both this cohort and an independent approximately 400-donor cohort, the cumulative frequency of public TCR beta family members distinguished carriers of CMV infection plus the relevant HLA type.

The data were produced on an Illumina HiSeq 1500. TCRdb trimmed the raw reads at Q25, called clones with MiXCR and kept productive beta chains. Every CDR3 protein is listed once, alongside the most common genes and DNA of its rows. This sample holds roughly 77,000 distinct CDR3 sequences; about 4% were observed only once. Roughly a fifth of the sample is taken by the ten largest. About this clonotype itself: This clone's antigen is unknown. A read error is possible here, since a much larger clone lies one base away.

Looking up the germline V gene yields CDR1 LGHNA and CDR2 YNFKEQ. The CDR3, cysteine through phenylalanine, is 13 amino acids long. Here the CDR3 DNA is all that survives: 39 bases in frame from base 1. The sequence joins TRBV4-2 to TRBJ1-1; a stretch of 7 junction bases matches TRBD1. The origin of this receptor is a human donor in good health (CMV status not recorded). Some clones in this sample may be carry-over from other donors' samples. The sample comprised PBMCs. The CDR3 region reads CANSQNRGTEAFF. In nucleotide form, the sequence is TGTGCCAACAGCCAAAACAGGGGCACTGAAGCTTTCTTT.